This T cell receptor (beta chain) originates from a study of cytomegalovirus exposure and HLA in healthy donors. This clone was counted a few times. Trimming removed 0 bases at V and 0 bases at J, with 4 bases between. The CDR3 spans 14 residues. Germline V gene sequence: CDR1 SGHDT, CDR2 YYEEEE. PCR primers comprised 60 Vbeta and 13 Jbeta primers. Profiled with immunoSEQ multiplex PCR; TCRdb holds only in-frame clones, not every one. The sample contains approximately 99,000 clones, 55% to 80% of which appear only once. The material sequenced was PBMCs. This receptor was taken from a man aged 40-50 years in good health and CMV-seronegative. This chain connects TRBV5-6 to TRBJ1-3; no reliable D call. The DNA of the CDR3 is TGTGCCAGCAGCTTGGTCGGCTCTGGAAACACCATATATTTT. Residues: CASSLVGSGNTIYF.